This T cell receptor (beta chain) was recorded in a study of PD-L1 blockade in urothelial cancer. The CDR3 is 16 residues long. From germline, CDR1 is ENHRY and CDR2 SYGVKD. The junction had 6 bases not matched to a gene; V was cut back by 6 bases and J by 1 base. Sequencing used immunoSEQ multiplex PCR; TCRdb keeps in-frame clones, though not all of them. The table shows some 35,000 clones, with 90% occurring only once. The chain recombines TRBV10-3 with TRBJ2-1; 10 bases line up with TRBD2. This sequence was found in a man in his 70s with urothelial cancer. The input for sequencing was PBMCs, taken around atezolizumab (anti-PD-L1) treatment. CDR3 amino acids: CAIRGSGRESYNEQFF. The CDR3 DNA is TGTGCCATCAGGGGGAGCGGGAGGGAATCCTACAATGAGCAGTTCTTC.